These 18 T cell receptor beta chains share one sample of origin, sequenced in a study of cytomegalovirus exposure and HLA in healthy donors. The PCR was carried out with 60 Vbeta primers and 13 Jbeta primers. The repertoire was sequenced with immunoSEQ multiplex PCR; TCRdb's copy has only in-frame clones and lacks some. Of about 110,000 clones in the sample, roughly 69% were seen once. Sequenced material: PBMCs. Receptor source: a woman in her 30s in good health and CMV-seronegative.

The CDR3 is CAWSYSGVEVQYF. Here the CDR3 DNA reads TGTGCCTGGAGTTATTCAGGGGTGGAGGTGCAGTACTTC. The chain carries TRBV30 and TRBJ2-7, with a possible D match to TRBD1 (6 bases). The CDR3 runs to 13 residues. Germline V gene data show CDR1 as GTSNPN and CDR2 as SVGIG (reference sequence). V was pared by 2 bases and J by 9 bases, with 17 bases between.

The rearrangement links TRBV28 to TRBJ2-4; D remains ambiguous. With 6 bases removed from V and 5 bases from J, the gap between germline ends came to 11 bases. The CDR3 loop spans 13 amino acids. Germline CDR1 reads MDHEN; CDR2 reads SYDVKM. The CDR3 coding sequence is TGTGCCAGCAGGATTGTCTCGGAAAACATTCAGTACTTC. Amino acids: CASRIVSENIQYF.

This clone was detected once. This rearrangement joins TRBV13 to TRBJ2-1; weak D call: TRBD2 (6 bases). The V and J ends lost 2 bases and 8 bases respectively, with 10 bases between them. Germline V lookup: CDR1 PRHDT, CDR2 FYEKMQ (reference sequence). The CDR3 runs to 13 residues. DNA of the CDR3: TGTGCCAGCAGCTTAACGGGAGCCCATGAGCAGTTCTTC. Translating it yields CASSLTGAHEQFF.

The chain has TRBV28 and TRBJ2-2; 11 bases are shared with TRBD2. Trimming at V came to 2 bases and at J to 7 bases, leaving 12 bases not matched to a gene. This CDR3 spans 18 amino acids. Germline-derived CDR1 and CDR2 are MDHEN and SYDVKM. The chain's CDR3 is CASSLKKLAGVVIGELFF. The CDR3 DNA sequence: TGTGCCAGCAGTTTAAAAAAACTAGCGGGAGTTGTTATCGGGGAGCTGTTTTTT.

The genes are TRBV7-9 and TRBJ1-1; TRBD1 aligns across 10 bases. Germline assignment: CDR1 SEHNR and CDR2 FQNEAQ (reference sequence). CDR3 length equals 15 residues. Losses at the gene ends were 5 bases for V and 5 bases for J; bases not matched to a gene: 8. The chain's CDR3 is CASSAGQGLSTEAFF. As DNA, the CDR3 is TGTGCCAGCAGCGCGGGACAGGGGCTGAGTACTGAAGCTTTCTTT.

This chain connects TRBV5-5 to TRBJ2-7; D might be TRBD1 (5 bases). Germline CDR1 and CDR2: SGHKS and YYEKEE (reference sequence). CDR3 length: 16 residues. V was trimmed by 3 bases and J by 0 bases, leaving 16 bases between them. The CDR3 coding sequence is TGTGCCAGCAGCTCTACAGGTTCCTCGGGCTCCTACGAGCAGTACTTC. This sequence encodes CASSSTGSSGSYEQYF.

This chain joins TRBV10-1 and TRBJ2-3; D is undetermined. Per germline, CDR1 WNHNN and CDR2 SYGVQD (reference sequence). Trimming cost V 0 bases and J 2 bases, with 6 bases left between them. The CDR3 is 14 residues long. CDR3 region: CASSESQSTDTQYF. The CDR3 nucleotides read TGCGCCAGCAGTGAGTCACAGTCCACAGATACGCAGTATTTT.

This chain joins TRBV18 and TRBJ1-2; 9 bases map to TRBD1. CDR3 length: 17 residues. CDR1 and CDR2 (germline): KGHSH, LQKENI. Unmatched junction bases numbered 10, after V lost 5 bases and J lost 0 bases. The CDR3 DNA follows: TGTGCCAGCTCAACGGGCGGGACAGGGTCTACTAACTATGGCTACACCTTC. Protein: CASSTGGTGSTNYGYTF. Combining the CDR3 with reference TRBV18 and TRBJ1-2 gives the whole variable domain NAGVMQNPRHLVRRRGQEARLRCSPMKGHSHVYWYRQLPEEGLKFMVYLQKENIIDESGMPKERFSAEFPKEGPSILRIQQVVRGDSAAYFCASSTGGTGSTNYGYTFGSGTRLTVV.

The chain couples TRBV4-1 to TRBJ1-1; D possibly corresponds to TRBD1 (5 bases). The V end was cut by 1 base, the J end by 2 bases, with 14 bases between. Germline loops: CDR1 MGHRA, CDR2 YSYEKL. CDR3 size: 16 residues. The CDR3 DNA reads as TGCGCCAGCAGCCAAGGGTCAGGGCAAATTAACACTGAAGCTTTCTTT. Translating it yields CASSQGSGQINTEAFF.

As for this clone: A read error may produce the germline difference seen at one junction end. The DNA for the CDR3 is TGCAGTGCTAGGGAGTTAGCGGGAGCGATTTTT. Protein: CSARELAGAIF. The genes are TRBV20-1 and TRBJ2-3; 9 positions agree with TRBD2. This CDR3 is built from 11 residues. From germline, CDR1 is DFQATT and CDR2 SNEGSKA (reference sequence).

This clone was found once. The chain uses TRBV7-3 and TRBJ2-1; perhaps TRBD2 as D (6 bases). Per germline, CDR1 SGHTA and CDR2 FQGTGA. CDR3 length equals 15 residues. The V and J ends lost 3 bases and 0 bases respectively, with 9 bases between them. The CDR3 protein is CASSFRESSYNEQFF. CDR3 bases: TGTGCCAGCAGCTTTCGGGAGAGCTCCTACAATGAGCAGTTCTTC.

The rearrangement links TRBV4-3 to TRBJ2-5; D is possibly TRBD1 (5 bases). The end of the DNA is better explained by TRBJ2-7, so the J call may be wrong. The CDR3 contains 12 residues. From germline, CDR1 is LGHNA and CDR2 YSLEER. CDR3 DNA sequence: TGCGCCAGCAGCCAAACAGGCTCCGAGCAGTACTTC. Its translation: CASSQTGSEQYF.

This sequence joins TRBV6-4 and TRBJ2-4; no definite D call. Trimming left V 7 bases short and J 1 base short, with 14 bases between. CDR1 and CDR2 (germline): MRHNA, SNTAGT. This CDR3 region has 15 residues. The CDR3 sequence is CASIPPRKAKNIQYF. DNA of the CDR3: TGTGCCAGCATTCCTCCCAGGAAGGCCAAAAACATTCAGTACTTC.

This chain joins TRBV4-1 and TRBJ2-7; 7 bases line up with TRBD1. Germline CDR1 and CDR2: MGHRA and YSYEKL. With 6 bases clipped from V and 1 base from J, the junction kept 12 bases outside the gene matches. This CDR3 region has 16 residues. CDR3 nucleotide sequence: TGCGCCAGCAGTCAGGACACAGGGGCCGGATCCTACGAGCAGTACTTC. As protein: CASSQDTGAGSYEQYF.

This chain connects TRBV28 to TRBJ1-2; D not certain. Per the germline V gene, CDR1 is MDHEN and CDR2 is SYDVKM. This CDR3 has 14 residues. V was trimmed by 6 bases and J by 7 bases, leaving 18 bases between them. The chain's CDR3 is CASSRSRGRGGYTF. CDR3 coding DNA: TGTGCCAGCAGCAGATCTCGAGGGCGCGGTGGCTACACCTTC.

This sequence joins TRBV15 and TRBJ2-7; 8 nucleotides align to TRBD1. The CDR3 loop spans 16 amino acids. Per germline, CDR1 LNHNV and CDR2 YYDKDF (reference sequence). J gave up 2 bases and V 0 bases, and 6 bases lay outside the gene matches. The CDR3 nucleotides read TGTGCCACCAGCAGAGATAACACAGGGGGGCCCTACGAGCAGTACTTC. Translating gives CATSRDNTGGPYEQYF.

This rearrangement joins TRBV4-3 to TRBJ2-7, with 13 bases fitting TRBD2. The trim removed 4 bases at V and 0 bases at J, leaving 9 bases unmatched. The CDR3 is 18 residues long. CDR1 is LGHNA and CDR2 is YSLEER in the germline V gene. CDR3 protein: CASSREILAGGTSYEQYF. The CDR3 DNA reads as TGCGCCAGCAGCCGCGAGATACTAGCGGGAGGGACCTCCTACGAGCAGTACTTC.

This chain uses TRBV29-1 with TRBJ2-3; 11 nucleotides align to TRBD2. V gave up 4 bases and J gave up 6 bases; unmatched junction bases: 6. The germline CDR1 and CDR2 sequences are SQVTM and ANQGSEA. This CDR3 contains 14 residues. The CDR3 here is CSVGLAGIEDTQYF. The CDR3 DNA sequence: TGCAGCGTTGGACTAGCGGGAATCGAGGATACGCAGTATTTT.